This TCR beta chain was found in a study of blood T cells in healthy people across ages. Alongside a J-beta primer mix, a sample-barcoded 5' primer served in a second PCR lasting about 7 to 11 cycles. Via MiXCR, TCRdb re-called the 5' RACE reads, giving one row per CDR3 protein. This sample has 1 million to 1.2 million distinct CDR3 sequences; under 40% occur once, and the top ten carry about 12%. Sequencing used blood. The receptor was derived from a man in his late teens or twenties in good health.

The CDR3 region has the DNA TGTGCCAGCAGTCAGGACAGAGAAGCTTTCTTT. It is translated as CASSQDREAFF. The chain couples TRBV3-1 to TRBJ1-1; D is possibly TRBD1 (6 bases). The CDR3 has 11 residues. With 6 bases removed from V and 8 bases from J, the gap between germline ends came to 10 bases. CDR1 and CDR2 (germline): LGHDT, YNNKEL (reference sequence).